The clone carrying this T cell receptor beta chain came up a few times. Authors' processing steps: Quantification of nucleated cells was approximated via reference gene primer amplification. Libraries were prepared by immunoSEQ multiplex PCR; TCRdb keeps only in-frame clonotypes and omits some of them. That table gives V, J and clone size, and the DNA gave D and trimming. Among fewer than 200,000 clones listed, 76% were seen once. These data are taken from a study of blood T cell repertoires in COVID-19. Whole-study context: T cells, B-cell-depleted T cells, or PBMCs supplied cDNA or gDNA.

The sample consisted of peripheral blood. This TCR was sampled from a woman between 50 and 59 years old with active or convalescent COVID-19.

The CDR3 sequence is CASRAGPGGGELFF. In DNA, the CDR3 is TGTGCCAGCAGGGCCGGGCCAGGGGGCGGGGAGCTGTTTTTT. The chain is built from TRBV2 and TRBJ2-2; TRBD1 agrees at 7 bases. Germline loops: CDR1 SNHLY, CDR2 FYNNEI. The J segment lost 7 bases and the V segment lost 6 bases, leaving 8 bases of the junction unmatched. The CDR3 spans 14 residues.